The rows below give T cell receptor beta chains drawn from one sample of a study of T-cell memory formation after mild COVID-19. TCRdb used MiXCR to reprocess the 5' RACE reads, holding one entry per CDR3 protein. The sample has approximately 250,000 distinct CDR3 sequences, 15% seen once. The sequenced material came from PBMCs or a T cell subset sorted from them (not recorded which). The receptors were gathered from an adult woman who had mild COVID-19 (a few samples of this study predate the infection). Cell type and time point are not known. Both conserved end residues are part of each CDR3. Each record gives: J gene, clone size, V gene, D gene, CDR3 protein, CDR3 DNA. A D gene is named only where the DNA matches it firmly. Clone sizes are given selectively: once, few, many, or a class where the clone is expanded.

TRBJ2-5 | . | TRBV18 | . | CASSPPMQGQTQYF | TGTGCCAGCTCACCACCCATGCAGGGTCAGACCCAGTACTTC
TRBJ2-7 | . | TRBV5-1 | . | CASSSPAGEQYF | TGCGCCAGCAGCTCTCCAGCCGGCGAGCAGTACTTC
TRBJ2-7 | . | TRBV12-3/TRBV12-4 | . | CASSHPRGEQYF | TGTGCCAGCAGCCACCCACGGGGCGAGCAGTACTTC
TRBJ2-7 | few | TRBV20-1 | TRBD1 | CSAGLQGAYEQYF | TGCAGTGCTGGGCTACAGGGGGCCTACGAGCAGTACTTC
TRBJ2-7 | . | TRBV5-5 | TRBD1 | CASSRGQGLGEQYF | TGTGCCAGCAGCCGGGGACAGGGTTTGGGCGAGCAGTACTTC
TRBJ1-2 | . | TRBV5-1 | TRBD1 | CASGQGARYGYTF | TGCGCCAGTGGACAGGGGGCTCGGTATGGCTACACCTTC
TRBJ1-1 | few | TRBV6-2/TRBV6-3 | . | CASSYGSTEAFF | TGTGCCAGCAGTTACGGGAGCACTGAAGCTTTCTTT
TRBJ2-7 | . | TRBV7-9 | TRBD2 | CASSGKQAGSSYEQYF | TGTGCCAGCAGCGGGAAACAAGCGGGGAGCTCCTACGAGCAGTACTTC
TRBJ2-3 | . | TRBV19 | . | CASSGLGKKSTDTQYF | TGTGCCAGTAGTGGACTGGGGAAAAAGAGCACAGATACGCAGTATTTT
TRBJ2-5 | . | TRBV20-1 | TRBD1 | CTSRGQAETQYF | TGCACCTCCAGAGGACAGGCCGAGACCCAGTACTTC
TRBJ2-6 | . | TRBV29-1 | . | CSVSRDIDSGANVLTF | TGCAGCGTAAGTCGGGACATCGACTCTGGGGCCAACGTCCTGACTTTC
TRBJ2-1 | . | TRBV9 | TRBD2 | CASSVGPAGGPNEQFF | TGTGCCAGCAGCGTAGGTCCGGCGGGGGGGCCGAATGAGCAGTTCTTC
TRBJ2-3 | . | TRBV7-9 | TRBD1 | CASSAGQGGDTQYF | TGTGCCAGCAGCGCGGGACAGGGGGGAGATACGCAGTATTTT
TRBJ2-1 | few | TRBV30 | TRBD2 | CAWSRGSGSYNEQFF | TGTGCCTGGAGTCGGGGTAGCGGGTCTTACAATGAGCAGTTCTTC
TRBJ2-7 | . | TRBV29-1 | . | CSVFDSSYEQYF | TGCAGCGTTTTCGACAGCTCCTACGAGCAGTACTTC
TRBJ2-1 | . | TRBV6-2/TRBV6-3 | TRBD2 | CASSSQSSGGPYNEQFF | TGTGCCAGCAGTTCTCAATCTAGCGGGGGACCCTACAATGAGCAGTTCTTC
TRBJ2-3 | . | TRBV12-5 | TRBD1 | CASGRDRDPTDTQYF | TGTGCTAGTGGACGGGACAGGGATCCCACAGATACGCAGTATTTT
TRBJ2-2 | many | TRBV9 | . | CASSPRVASNTGELFF | TGTGCCAGCAGCCCCCGAGTAGCGTCAAACACCGGGGAGCTGTTTTTT
TRBJ2-7 | few | TRBV6-5 | TRBD2 | CASSLVAGGNEQYF | TGTGCCAGCAGCTTAGTAGCGGGAGGTAACGAGCAGTACTTC
TRBJ2-5 | few | TRBV5-1 | TRBD2 | CASSRQAGGHETQYF | TGCGCCAGCAGCCGCCAGGCGGGAGGGCATGAGACCCAGTACTTC
TRBJ2-1 | . | TRBV20-1 | . | CSARPLGASLVPYNEQFF | TGCAGTGCTAGACCCCTAGGGGCGTCTCTCGTGCCGTACAATGAGCAGTTCTTC
TRBJ2-1 | few | TRBV11-2 | . | CASSHRDHRQREQFF | TGTGCCAGCAGTCACCGGGACCATCGGCAACGGGAGCAGTTCTTC
TRBJ2-1 | . | TRBV6-5 | . | CASSRAGGQGMKQFF | TGTGCCAGCAGCAGAGCGGGAGGACAGGGTATGAAGCAGTTCTTC
TRBJ2-6 | . | TRBV4-3 | . | CASSHSGSGANVLTF | TGCGCCAGCAGCCATTCAGGGTCTGGGGCCAACGTCCTGACTTTC
TRBJ1-2 | . | TRBV6-1 | . | CASSEAGGVYGYTF | TGTGCCAGCAGTGAAGCGGGAGGTGTCTATGGCTACACCTTC
TRBJ1-2 | . | TRBV7-2 | TRBD1 | CASSLRLGTGGGYTF | TGTGCCAGCAGCTTACGGCTAGGGACAGGGGGCGGCTACACCTTC
TRBJ2-1 | . | TRBV7-3 | TRBD1 | CASSLIRDRNAIGYNEQFF | TGTGCCAGCAGCTTAATTAGGGACAGAAACGCTATAGGATACAATGAGCAGTTCTTC
TRBJ2-3 | . | TRBV7-2 | TRBD2 | CASSPAAGGGSTDTQYF | TGTGCCAGCAGCCCCGCCGCCGGGGGGGGAAGCACAGATACGCAGTATTTT
TRBJ2-1 | few | TRBV2 | . | CASSYGGGYNEQFF | TGTGCCAGCAGTTACGGAGGGGGCTACAATGAGCAGTTCTTC